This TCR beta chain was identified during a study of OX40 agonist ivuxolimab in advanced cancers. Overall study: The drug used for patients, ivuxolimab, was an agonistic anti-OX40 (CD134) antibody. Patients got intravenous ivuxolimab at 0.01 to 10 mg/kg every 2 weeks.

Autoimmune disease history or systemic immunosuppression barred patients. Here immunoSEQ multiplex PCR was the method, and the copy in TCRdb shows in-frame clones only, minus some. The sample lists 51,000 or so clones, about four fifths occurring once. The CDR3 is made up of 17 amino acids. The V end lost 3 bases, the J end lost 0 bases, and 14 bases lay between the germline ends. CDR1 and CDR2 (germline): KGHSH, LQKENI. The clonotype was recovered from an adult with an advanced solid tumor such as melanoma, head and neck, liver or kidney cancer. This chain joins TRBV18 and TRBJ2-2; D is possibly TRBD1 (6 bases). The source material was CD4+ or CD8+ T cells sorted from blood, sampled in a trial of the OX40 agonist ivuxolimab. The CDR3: CASSPSRGLTNTGELFF. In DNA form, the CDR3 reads TGTGCCAGCTCACCTTCCAGGGGTCTAACGAACACCGGGGAGCTGTTTTTT.